The 13 T cell receptor beta chains presented below share a single source sample, sequenced in a study of blood T cell repertoires in COVID-19. Sequencing was performed with immunoSEQ multiplex PCR; in TCRdb, only in-frame clones are kept and a portion is missing. The data contain 300,000 to 400,000 clones, 90% to 95% of them singletons. The sample was peripheral blood. The receptors were sampled from a woman aged 18-30 years who had recovered from COVID-19.

The chain uses TRBV4-3 and TRBJ2-1; 9 bases are shared with TRBD1. Germline values: CDR1 LGHNA, CDR2 YSLEER. CDR3 size: 17 residues. V lost 2 bases to trimming and J lost 7 bases; unmatched junction nucleotides: 12. The CDR3 DNA reads as TGCGCCAGCAGCCAACAACAGGGGGCTCCTCGTGGTAATGAGCAGTTCTTC. Residues: CASSQQQGAPRGNEQFF.

V and J are TRBV10-3 and TRBJ1-1, with 12 bases identical to TRBD1. With 4 bases clipped from V and 1 base from J, the junction kept 4 bases outside the gene matches. Germline CDR1 reads ENHRY; CDR2 reads SYGVKD. The CDR3 runs to 16 residues. For the CDR3, the DNA is TGTGCCATCAGTGGGGGACAGGGGGCAGGGAACACTGAAGCTTTCTTT. This encodes CAISGGQGAGNTEAFF.

The chain carries TRBV9 and TRBJ1-5; 8 positions match TRBD1. There are 13 residues in the CDR3. In germline, CDR1 is SGDLS, CDR2 YYNGEE. The V segment lost 4 bases and the J segment 4 bases; nucleotides outside the gene matches: 1. The CDR3 region has the DNA TGTGCCAGCAGCAACAGGGGGAATCAGCCCCAGCATTTT. Translation gives CASSNRGNQPQHF.

This chain joins TRBV18 and TRBJ1-5; TRBD1 aligns across 8 bases. The junction had 3 bases not matched to a gene; V was cut back by 3 bases and J by 8 bases. The germline CDR1 and CDR2 sequences are KGHSH and LQKENI. CDR3 length equals 13 residues. As DNA, the CDR3 is TGTGCCAGCTCACCCGGACAGGGTAAGCCCCAGCATTTT. This gives the protein CASSPGQGKPQHF. The complete variable domain, with remaining parts taken from reference TRBV18 and TRBJ1-5, reads NAGVMQNPRHLVRRRGQEARLRCSPMKGHSHVYWYRQLPEEGLKFMVYLQKENIIDESGMPKERFSAEFPKEGPSILRIQQVVRGDSAAYFCASSPGQGKPQHFGDGTRLSIL.

This clone was recorded a few times. This chain links TRBV19 with TRBJ2-5; D may be TRBD1 (6 bases). Germline CDR1 and CDR2: LNHDA and SQIVND (reference sequence). This CDR3 comprises 13 residues. V was cut by 7 bases and J by 5 bases, with 14 bases left in between. CDR3 in amino acids: CASNNRVVETQYF. The CDR3 nucleotides read TGTGCCAGTAATAACAGGGTGGTGGAGACCCAGTACTTC.

This chain links TRBV2 with TRBJ2-5; D may be TRBD2 (5 bases). The germline V gene encodes CDR1 SNHLY and CDR2 FYNNEI. V shed 5 bases and J shed 5 bases, with 18 bases lying between them. The CDR3 has 15 residues. CDR3 bases: TGTGCCAGCAGTCGAGAACGACTAATTGGGGAGACCCAGTACTTC. This codes for CASSRERLIGETQYF.

The chain joins TRBV19 to TRBJ1-1; no clear D gene. The CDR3 has 14 residues. The V end lost 8 bases, the J end lost 0 bases, and 13 bases lay between the germline ends. From germline, CDR1 is LNHDA and CDR2 SQIVND (reference sequence). CDR3 loop: CASEDAAMNTEAFF. CDR3 bases: TGTGCCAGTGAGGATGCAGCCATGAACACTGAAGCTTTCTTT.

The genes are TRBV27 and TRBJ2-3; 11 bases fit TRBD2. The junction had 5 bases not matched to a gene; V was cut back by 6 bases and J by 3 bases. CDR3 length: 15 residues. Per the germline V gene, CDR1 is MNHEY and CDR2 is SMNVEV (reference sequence). The CDR3 here is CASRLAGGPTDTQYF. DNA of the CDR3: TGTGCCAGCAGGCTAGCGGGAGGTCCGACAGATACGCAGTATTTT.

The V gene is TRBV5-4, the J gene TRBJ2-5; the D gene is possibly TRBD1 (6 bases). This CDR3 is built from 14 residues. CDR1 and CDR2 (germline): SGHNT, YYREEE (reference sequence). V was pared by 0 bases and J by 2 bases, with 8 bases between. CDR3 DNA sequence: TGTGCCAGCAGCTTGGATGGGACACAAGAGACCCAGTACTTC. Translation: CASSLDGTQETQYF.

The chain carries TRBV18 and TRBJ1-5; D is ambiguous. The CDR3 is 14 amino acids. Between the trimmed V and J ends, which lost 0 bases and 3 bases, there was a span of 6 bases. Germline-derived CDR1 and CDR2 are KGHSH and LQKENI. Written as DNA, the CDR3 is TGTGCCAGCTCACCACCGTCAGTCAATCAGCCCCAGCATTTT. It translates to CASSPPSVNQPQHF.

The chain couples TRBV10-3 to TRBJ1-2, with D maybe TRBD1 (5 bases). The V end was cut by 9 bases, the J end by 7 bases, with 21 bases between. The CDR3 length is 14 residues. Germline lookup yields CDR1 ENHRY and CDR2 SYGVKD. DNA of the CDR3: TGTGCCATTCCCAGACAGTATATTCCTCCTGGCTACACCTTC. Translation: CAIPRQYIPPGYTF.

This clone was found once. This chain joins TRBV5-1 and TRBJ2-2; D is possibly TRBD2 (5 bases). V shed 0 bases and J shed 0 bases, with 9 bases lying between them. The CDR3 covers 16 residues. The germline V gene encodes CDR1 SGHRS and CDR2 YFSETQ. In nucleotides, the CDR3 is TGCGCCAGCAGCTTGGAGGGAGACTCGAACACCGGGGAGCTGTTTTTT. Its protein product is CASSLEGDSNTGELFF.

This clone has only a few counts. The chain uses TRBV5-5 and TRBJ2-1; D not resolved. The V gene's germline CDR1 is SGHKS and CDR2 YYEKEE (reference sequence). V was cut by 0 bases and J by 0 bases, with 7 bases left in between. The CDR3 is 15 residues long. CDR3 amino acids: CASSLAVNSYNEQFF. As DNA, the CDR3 is TGTGCCAGCAGCTTGGCAGTGAACTCCTACAATGAGCAGTTCTTC.